The 29 T cell receptor beta chains below all came from one sample that was sequenced in a study of blood T cell repertoires in COVID-19. Clones were read by immunoSEQ multiplex PCR, and TCRdb kept only the in-frame ones, dropping some. The sample yields about 69,000 clones, roughly 79% seen once. The specimen was peripheral blood. The receptor source for this set is a human donor in a cohort sampled during active COVID-19.

The DNA of the CDR3 is TGTGCCAGCAGTTTTTACTATTTGGAGCCCCAGCATTTT. Its protein product is CASSFYYLEPQHF. The chain joins TRBV27 to TRBJ1-5; D ambiguous. CDR1 and CDR2 from the germline V gene are MNHEY and SMNVEV (reference sequence). The CDR3 covers 13 residues. V shed 3 bases and J shed 8 bases, with 11 bases lying between them.

The V gene is TRBV7-9, the J gene TRBJ2-5; a weak D match, TRBD1 (6 bases). The CDR3 consists of 13 residues. Germline-derived CDR1 and CDR2 are SEHNR and FQNEAQ (reference sequence). Trimming left V 5 bases short and J 5 bases short, with 12 bases between. CDR3 DNA sequence: TGTGCCAGCAGCCCCTGGACAGCCGAGACCCAGTACTTC. It yields the protein CASSPWTAETQYF.

The genes are TRBV5-8 and TRBJ1-6; no clear D gene. The CDR3 runs 16 residues. Germline-derived CDR1 and CDR2 are SGHTS and YDEGEE. Between the trimmed V and J ends, which lost 2 bases and 8 bases, there was a span of 17 bases. The DNA for the CDR3 is TGTGCCAGCAGCTTACGGGGAGCGAGGAGGGATTCACCCCTCCACTTT. Translated, it gives CASSLRGARRDSPLHF.

This clone has a handful of counts. J is TRBJ2-7 and V is TRBV27, with 13 bases identical to TRBD2. The CDR3 has 17 residues. The germline V gene encodes CDR1 MNHEY and CDR2 SMNVEV (reference sequence). Losses at the gene ends were 6 bases for V and 4 bases for J; bases not matched to a gene: 12. CDR3 DNA sequence: TGTGCCAGCAGCTCCCCTAAGGGACTAGCGGGAAGGTACGAGCAGTACTTC. Translation gives CASSSPKGLAGRYEQYF.

This clone was counted a few times. The chain carries TRBV6-6 and TRBJ1-6; unclear D gene. Germline V gene lookup returns CDR1 MNHNY and CDR2 SVGAGI (reference sequence). Trimming shortened V by 2 bases and J by 7 bases, and 12 bases separated the two germline ends. The CDR3 length is 15 residues. In nucleotides, the CDR3 is TGTGCCAGCAGTTACCTCGGCGGGGAAAATTCACCCCTCCACTTT. Amino acid sequence: CASSYLGGENSPLHF.

V is TRBV4-1 and J is TRBJ2-4; possibly TRBD1 for D (5 bases). CDR1 is MGHRA, CDR2 YSYEKL, per germline. The CDR3 runs 16 residues. The ends were cut back, 4 bases at V and 0 bases at J, with 13 bases in the middle. The chain's CDR3 is CASSPHRPLAKNIQYF. Here the CDR3 DNA reads TGCGCCAGCAGCCCGCACAGGCCGCTAGCCAAAAACATTCAGTACTTC.

V usage is TRBV27 and J usage is TRBJ2-7, with a possible D match to TRBD1 (6 bases). Germline V lookup: CDR1 MNHEY, CDR2 SMNVEV (reference sequence). This CDR3 has 13 amino acids. V lost 2 bases to trimming and J lost 3 bases, with 8 bases between them. The CDR3 bases are TGTGCCAGCAGTTTACTCAGGGGCTACGAGCAGTACTTC. It yields the protein CASSLLRGYEQYF.

DNA of the CDR3: TGTGCCAGTAGTAATCCACTCTTGAACACTGAAGCTTTCTTT. Protein sequence: CASSNPLLNTEAFF. The rearrangement links TRBV19 to TRBJ1-1; no clear D gene. This CDR3 is 14 amino acids long. Looked up from germline, CDR1 is LNHDA and CDR2 is SQIVND (reference sequence). V shed 4 bases and J shed 0 bases, with 9 bases lying between them.

J is TRBJ1-2 and V is TRBV12-3 or TRBV12-4, with D uncertain. Trimming left V 6 bases short and J 7 bases short, with 15 bases between. CDR3 size: 13 residues. The CDR3 DNA reads TGTGCCAGCAGCGCTAGGCGTACCGCTGGCTACACCTTC. Its translation is CASSARRTAGYTF.

The V call is TRBV5-3, the J call TRBJ2-3; 14 bases match TRBD2. TRBV5-3 is an ORF, and what it does is uncertain. CDR3 size: 18 residues. Trimming cost V 3 bases and J 0 bases; bases outside gene matches: 6. The CDR3 sequence is CARSSGTSGGRSTDTQYF. CDR3 DNA sequence: TGTGCCAGAAGCTCCGGGACTAGCGGGGGACGTAGCACAGATACGCAGTATTTT.

This sequence joins TRBV7-2 and TRBJ2-7, with 12 bases that match TRBD2. The V and J ends lost 5 bases and 7 bases, in that order; junction bases with no gene match: 15. Looked up from germline, CDR1 is SGHTA and CDR2 is FQGNSA. The CDR3 sequence is 17 residues long. DNA for the CDR3: TGTGCCAGCAGCACCTCCCCCCTAGCGGGAGGGGGTCGGGAGCAGTACTTC. Translated, it gives CASSTSPLAGGGREQYF.

The CDR3 loop reads CASSLGLRAGSQETQYF. The CDR3 DNA reads as TGTGCCAGCAGCTTAGGCCTCCGGGCGGGCAGTCAAGAGACCCAGTACTTC. V usage is TRBV11-2 and J usage is TRBJ2-5; D is perhaps TRBD2 (5 bases). This CDR3 comprises 17 residues. Germline V gene lookup returns CDR1 SGHAT and CDR2 FQNNGV. The ends were cut back, 1 base at V and 2 bases at J, with 17 bases in the middle.

The V call is TRBV20-1, the J call TRBJ2-3, with 10 bases matching TRBD2. The CDR3 totals 20 residues. Trimming removed 3 bases from V and 2 bases from J; junction bases left unmatched: 20. Germline V gene sequence: CDR1 DFQATT, CDR2 SNEGSKA (reference sequence). CDR3: CSASEDLNPGTSAFTDTQYF. The DNA for the CDR3 is TGCAGTGCTAGTGAAGACCTTAACCCGGGGACTAGCGCTTTCACAGATACGCAGTATTTT.

The chain has TRBV6-5 and TRBJ2-7; possible D gene TRBD2, 7 bases. Germline CDR1 and CDR2: MNHEY and SVGAGI. CDR3 length: 15 residues. With 5 bases removed from V and 5 bases from J, the gap between germline ends came to 19 bases. The chain's CDR3 is CASSLGGAASHEQYF. Here the CDR3 DNA reads TGTGCCAGCAGTCTGGGGGGGGCGGCTAGCCACGAGCAGTACTTC.

In DNA, the CDR3 is TGTGCCATCAGTGGTGACACGGGACAGGGGCCTAGGAATGAGCAGTTCTTC. Protein product: CAISGDTGQGPRNEQFF. The V and J genes are TRBV10-3 and TRBJ2-1; 10 bases agree with TRBD1. Trimming cost V 4 bases and J 7 bases; bases outside gene matches: 13. The CDR3 is 17 residues long. The germline gives CDR1 ENHRY, CDR2 SYGVKD.

The chain joins TRBV4-2 to TRBJ2-1, with D perhaps TRBD1 (5 bases). CDR1 and CDR2 from the germline V gene are LGHNA and YNFKEQ. The CDR3 runs 17 residues. With 1 base removed from V and 0 bases from J, the gap between germline ends came to 13 bases. The CDR3 spells CASSQVGRTSSYNEQFF. The CDR3 bases are TGTGCCAGCAGCCAAGTAGGACGGACAAGCTCCTACAATGAGCAGTTCTTC.

The chain has TRBV15 and TRBJ2-3; 11 bases match TRBD2. The germline CDR1 and CDR2 sequences are LNHNV and YYDKDF (reference sequence). This CDR3 spans 17 amino acids. Trimming cost V 0 bases and J 3 bases; bases outside gene matches: 5. In DNA, the CDR3 is TGTGCCACCAGCAGAGATTTCACTAGCGGGAGAACAGATACGCAGTATTTT. Its translation is CATSRDFTSGRTDTQYF.

The chain employs TRBV4-1 and TRBJ2-7, with D perhaps matching TRBD2 (6 bases). This CDR3 is 15 amino acids long. Germline CDR1 MGHRA, CDR2 YSYEKL. Trimming removed 1 base at V and 7 bases at J, with 17 bases between. Written as DNA, the CDR3 is TGCGCCAGCAGCCAAGCACCCAGCGGGCCGGGGGAGCAGTACTTC. Translated: CASSQAPSGPGEQYF.

This chain joins TRBV2 and TRBJ1-5, with a tentative D call TRBD1 (5 bases). CDR1 SNHLY and CDR2 FYNNEI come from the germline V gene. The CDR3 extends over 12 amino acids. With 5 bases removed from V and 6 bases from J, the gap between germline ends came to 8 bases. As DNA, the CDR3 is TGTGCCAGCAGTTTCCAGGGTCAGCCCCAGCATTTT. Translation: CASSFQGQPQHF.

The genes are TRBV5-8 and TRBJ2-7; TRBD2 aligns across 8 bases. The length of the CDR3 is 14 residues. Germline V gene lookup returns CDR1 SGHTS and CDR2 YDEGEE. V was clipped by 4 bases and J by 0 bases; unmatched bases: 3. CDR3 sequence: CASSPGRGSYEQYF. CDR3 DNA: TGTGCCAGCAGCCCCGGGAGGGGCTCCTACGAGCAGTACTTC. Complete variable domain (other parts from reference TRBV5-8 and TRBJ2-7): EAGVTQSPTHLIKTRGQQATLRCSPISGHTSVYWYQQALGLGLQFLLWYDEGEERNRGNFPPRFSGRQFPNYSSELNVNALELEDSALYLCASSPGRGSYEQYFGPGTRLTVT.

The chain uses TRBV20-1 and TRBJ2-7, with D unresolved. V was cut by 5 bases and J by 3 bases, with 8 bases left in between. Germline V gives CDR1 DFQATT, CDR2 SNEGSKA (reference sequence). There are 11 residues in the CDR3. CDR3 DNA sequence: TGCAGTGCTCTACTAAACTACGAGCAGTACTTC. Amino acids: CSALLNYEQYF.

The rearrangement joins TRBV7-2 to TRBJ2-3, with D perhaps matching TRBD2 (6 bases). The CDR3 has 17 amino acids. Germline V gene data show CDR1 as SGHTA and CDR2 as FQGNSA. Trimming left V 4 bases short and J 0 bases short, with 17 bases between. CDR3 nucleotide sequence: TGTGCCAGCAGCTCCAAAGGAGGGGTGCCGAGCACAGATACGCAGTATTTT. Its protein is CASSSKGGVPSTDTQYF. The full variable domain, in which reference TRBV7-2 and TRBJ2-3 provide the parts outside the CDR3, is GAGVSQSPSNKVTEKGKDVELRCDPISGHTALYWYRQSLGQGLEFLIYFQGNSAPDKSGLPSDRFSAERTGGSVSTLTIQRTQQEDSAVYLCASSSKGGVPSTDTQYFGPGTRLTVL.

The chain links TRBV3-1 (or the pseudogene TRBV3-2) to TRBJ2-3, with a tentative D call TRBD2 (6 bases). CDR1 is LGHDT, CDR2 YNNKEL, per germline (reference sequence). Trimming left V 3 bases short and J 2 bases short, with 12 bases between. CDR3 length: 15 residues. The CDR3 reads CASSHPSGATDTQYF. CDR3 sequence (DNA): TGTGCCAGCAGCCACCCCTCGGGAGCCACAGATACGCAGTATTTT.

The rearrangement links TRBV2 to TRBJ1-6, with a possible D match to TRBD1 (5 bases). The CDR3 runs 17 residues. V lost 4 bases to trimming and J lost 10 bases, with 23 bases between them. The germline gives CDR1 SNHLY, CDR2 FYNNEI. CDR3 bases: TGTGCCAGCAGTGGGCGGGATCGGGGCAGGGCAGGCTCACCCCTCCACTTT. Residues: CASSGRDRGRAGSPLHF.

The V gene is TRBV2, the J gene TRBJ1-3; the D is unclear. Germline CDR1 reads SNHLY; CDR2 reads FYNNEI. CDR3 size: 17 residues. Trimming shortened V by 2 bases and J by 0 bases, and 14 bases separated the two germline ends. The CDR3 loop reads CASSEPPRVHSGNTIYF. The DNA for the CDR3 is TGTGCCAGCAGTGAACCTCCACGGGTCCACTCTGGAAACACCATATATTTT.

The chain recombines TRBV7-2 with TRBJ2-7; a weak D match, TRBD1 (6 bases). V shed 0 bases and J shed 3 bases, with 15 bases lying between them. The CDR3 runs to 16 residues. Germline values: CDR1 SGHTA, CDR2 FQGNSA. CDR3 protein: CASSLAFTGSGYEQYF. The CDR3 DNA reads TGTGCCAGCAGCTTAGCGTTCACAGGGAGCGGCTACGAGCAGTACTTC.

The chain links TRBV2 to TRBJ1-1; D remains unclear. The V end was cut by 7 bases, the J end by 4 bases, with 13 bases between. The CDR3 loop spans 13 amino acids. Germline V gives CDR1 SNHLY, CDR2 FYNNEI. In nucleotides, the CDR3 is TGTGCCAGCACCGTATTGGGCAGCACTGAAGCTTTCTTT. This codes for CASTVLGSTEAFF.

The V and J genes are TRBV3-1 (or the pseudogene TRBV3-2) and TRBJ1-4, with D possibly matching TRBD1 (6 bases). Germline V lookup: CDR1 LGHDT, CDR2 YNNKEL (reference sequence). V gave up 0 bases and J gave up 11 bases, with 10 bases separating them. The CDR3 has 13 amino acids. The DNA of the CDR3 is TGTGCCAGCAGCCAAGACCGGGGGGGCAAACTGTTTTTT. Its protein product is CASSQDRGGKLFF.

The chain carries TRBV30 and TRBJ2-7, with a possible D match to TRBD2 (7 bases). Looked up from germline, CDR1 is GTSNPN and CDR2 is SVGIG (reference sequence). This CDR3 contains 14 residues. V gave up 1 base and J gave up 7 bases, with 17 bases separating them. The CDR3 reads CAWSEGGGRYEQYF. CDR3 sequence (DNA): TGTGCCTGGAGTGAAGGGGGGGGGCGGTATGAGCAGTACTTC.